This T cell receptor (beta chain) emerged from a study of cytomegalovirus exposure and HLA in healthy donors. Findings of the study overall: In a later analysis, CMV-associated beta chains were mostly HLA-associated, it appeared. In a later analysis, V- and J-gene trimming of beta chains associated with a DCLRE1C missense variant, replicated independently. In a later analysis, an Asian-associated ancestry cluster reportedly showed fewer N-insertions than the approximately 640-donor mean.

Germline CDR1 and CDR2: SNHLY and FYNNEI. V was clipped by 9 bases and J by 4 bases; unmatched bases: 11. CDR3 length: 15 amino acids. A few counts support this clone. Its antigen is currently unknown. 60 Vbeta and 13 Jbeta primers were used in PCR. Libraries were prepared by immunoSEQ multiplex PCR; TCRdb keeps only in-frame clonotypes and omits some of them. The table records over 120,000 clones, about 8.9% of them present only once. The sequence was obtained from a man aged 45-65 years in good health and CMV-seronegative. Material for sequencing was PBMCs. The chain carries TRBV2 and TRBJ2-7; 11 nucleotides agree with TRBD1. DNA for the CDR3: TGTGCCAGTACTCGCGCCGGGACAGGGGGATACGAGCAGTACTTC. It yields the protein CASTRAGTGGYEQYF.